What follows are 11 T cell receptor beta chains derived from one specimen sequenced in a study of blood T cell repertoires in COVID-19. Using immunoSEQ multiplex PCR, the repertoire was profiled, and TCRdb retains in-frame clones only, with some absent. The sample carries some 250,000 clones, approximately 91% recorded once. Sequenced input: PBMCs or T cells enriched from blood (not recorded which). The source of these receptors is a woman aged 40 to 50 with acute COVID-19.

This chain uses TRBV5-1 with TRBJ2-7; tentatively, D is TRBD2 (6 bases). Deletions cut 0 bases from V and 7 bases from J, with 14 bases between. Germline CDR1 and CDR2: SGHRS and YFSETQ. The CDR3 is 14 residues long. Here the CDR3 reads CASSLARRDGEQYF. DNA for the CDR3: TGCGCCAGCAGCTTGGCCAGGCGGGACGGGGAGCAGTACTTC.

The chain combines TRBV4-1 with TRBJ2-1; 7 nucleotides line up with TRBD2. Germline-derived CDR1 and CDR2 are MGHRA and YSYEKL. The V and J ends lost 1 base and 5 bases, in that order; junction bases with no gene match: 5. This CDR3 contains 15 residues. The CDR3 sequence: CASSQGRGVNNEQFF. CDR3 DNA: TGCGCCAGCAGCCAAGGCCGGGGGGTCAACAATGAGCAGTTCTTC.

The chain joins TRBV5-1 to TRBJ2-1, with 10 bases aligning to TRBD1. This CDR3 has 16 amino acids. CDR1 is SGHRS and CDR2 is YFSETQ in the germline V gene. Trimming at V came to 0 bases and at J to 8 bases, leaving 8 bases not matched to a gene. In DNA form, the CDR3 reads TGCGCCAGCAGCTTGGGACCCGGGACAGGGGCGGATGAGCAGTTCTTC. It translates to CASSLGPGTGADEQFF.

The chain joins TRBV28 to TRBJ2-2, with 11 bases lining up with TRBD1. The CDR3 is 15 amino acids. The V gene's germline CDR1 is MDHEN and CDR2 SYDVKM. V trimming: 2 bases; J trimming: 6 bases; junction bases outside the gene matches: 2. In DNA, the CDR3 is TGTGCCAGCAGTTTAGGGACAGGGGGTCCCGGGGAGCTGTTTTTT. Protein: CASSLGTGGPGELFF.

This sequence joins TRBV11-2 and TRBJ2-7; TRBD2 is a possible D gene (5 bases). V lost 4 bases and J 5 bases, leaving 12 bases between the germline ends. This CDR3 is built from 13 residues. Germline V lookup: CDR1 SGHAT, CDR2 FQNNGV. The CDR3 spells CASSSEGSHEQYF. The CDR3 bases are TGTGCCAGCAGCTCCGAGGGCTCGCACGAGCAGTACTTC.

In its sample, this clone was seen once. The genes are TRBV9 and TRBJ1-6; no definite D call. This CDR3 spans 14 amino acids. The ends were cut back, 3 bases at V and 5 bases at J, with 9 bases in the middle. Germline values: CDR1 SGDLS, CDR2 YYNGEE. The CDR3 loop is CASSATPNNSPLHF. CDR3 in DNA: TGTGCCAGCAGCGCGACACCCAATAATTCACCCCTCCACTTT.

The chain recombines TRBV10-2 with TRBJ2-3, with unresolved D. The CDR3 length is 15 residues. CDR1 WSHSY and CDR2 SAAADI come from the germline V gene. The germline V and J ends were trimmed by 1 base and 2 bases, with 10 bases remaining between them. The CDR3, as DNA: TGCGCCAGCAGTGAGTTAATGATACTCACAGATACGCAGTATTTT. Protein product: CASSELMILTDTQYF.

This chain connects TRBV4-2 to TRBJ2-1, with TRBD2 identical over 8 bases. Germline V CDR1 and CDR2: LGHNA, YNFKEQ. The CDR3 totals 16 residues. After removal of 1 base from V and 3 bases from J, the junction contained 5 bases not matched to a gene. In DNA form, the CDR3 reads TGTGCCAGCAGCCAAGGCCGGGGGGGCCTCTACAATGAGCAGTTCTTC. This sequence encodes CASSQGRGGLYNEQFF.

This chain connects TRBV15 to TRBJ2-7; D is perhaps TRBD2 (6 bases). Germline V lookup: CDR1 LNHNV, CDR2 YYDKDF (reference sequence). V lost 0 bases, J lost 5 bases, and 14 bases lay in between. This CDR3 is 15 amino acids long. CDR3 nucleotides: TGTGCCACCAGCAGAGATCGTAGCCGGGGGAACGAGCAGTACTTC. Its protein product is CATSRDRSRGNEQYF. The entire variable domain, with the rest obtained from reference TRBV15 and TRBJ2-7, is as follows: DAMVIQNPRYQVTQFGKPVTLSCSQTLNHNVMYWYQQKSSQAPKLLFHYYDKDFNNEADTPDNFQSRRPNTSFCFLDIRSPGLGDTAMYLCATSRDRSRGNEQYFGPGTRLTVT.

The V gene is TRBV3-1 (or the pseudogene TRBV3-2), the J gene TRBJ2-7; TRBD1 might be the D (5 bases). Germline-derived CDR1 and CDR2 are LGHDT and YNNKEL (reference sequence). This CDR3 spans 14 amino acids. V was clipped by 5 bases and J by 3 bases, with 14 bases between them. CDR3 sequence (DNA): TGTGCCAGCAGCGAAGGAAGGCAGGGCTACGAGCAGTACTTC. Protein sequence: CASSEGRQGYEQYF.

The chain recombines TRBV7-2 with TRBJ2-1; the D is unclear. The V and J ends lost 5 bases and 4 bases respectively, with 12 bases between them. Per germline, CDR1 SGHTA and CDR2 FQGNSA. This CDR3 is built from 14 residues. The CDR3 sequence: CASSPPGGYNEQFF. CDR3 coding DNA: TGTGCCAGCAGCCCTCCTGGCGGATACAATGAGCAGTTCTTC.